The 20 T cell receptor beta chains below all came from one sample that was sequenced in a study of CD8+CD57+ T cells in acquired aplastic anemia. Profiling that covered TCR beta VDJ and CDR3 relied on genomic DNA as its template. One entry per CDR3 protein, called by TCRdb with MiXCR from the reads. The data contain about 220,000 distinct CDR3 sequences, about 37% of them singletons. The specimen sequenced was sorted CD4+, CD8+, or CD8+CD57+ T cells (not recorded which) from PBMCs. The receptor set was obtained from a human donor in good health, serving as a control.

This clonotype was recorded many times. The V gene is TRBV9, the J gene TRBJ2-1, with a tentative D call TRBD2 (6 bases). Germline assignment: CDR1 SGDLS and CDR2 YYNGEE. V was shortened by 3 bases and J by 3 bases, with 13 bases between the two germline ends. This CDR3 spans 15 amino acids. The DNA of the CDR3 is TGTGCCAGCAGCGCGGGAGTCAATTTCTACAATGAGCAGTTCTTC. Its translation is CASSAGVNFYNEQFF. The variable domain in full, completed from reference TRBV9 and TRBJ2-1, reads DSGVTQTPKHLITATGQRVTLRCSPRSGDLSVYWYQQSLDQGLQFLIQYYNGEERAKGNILERFSAQQFPDLHSELNLSSLELGDSALYFCASSAGVNFYNEQFFGPGTRLTVL.

There are many counts of this clonotype. The rearrangement uses TRBV2 and TRBJ1-5; D remains unclear. V lost 4 bases to trimming and J lost 0 bases, with 10 bases between them. Germline V CDR1 and CDR2: SNHLY, FYNNEI. This CDR3 has 15 residues. CDR3 protein: CASSGAKHSNQPQHF. The CDR3 DNA sequence: TGTGCCAGCAGTGGGGCAAAGCATAGCAATCAGCCCCAGCATTTT.

On this clonotype itself: A much bigger clone sits one base away, suggesting this may be a read error. J is TRBJ1-1 and V is TRBV19; 9 bases agree with TRBD1. The V gene's germline CDR1 is LNHDA and CDR2 SQIVND (reference sequence). The CDR3 is 16 amino acids. In DNA, the CDR3 is TGTGCCAGTAGCCAGCGGGGGACAGGGAAGAGCCATGAAGCTTCCTTT. The encoded protein is CASSQRGTGKSHEASF.

CDR3 DNA sequence: TGTGCCAGTAGTAATTCCGGGACAGGCAACCCCCAGCATTTT. This translates into CASSNSGTGNPQHF. This chain connects TRBV19 to TRBJ1-5, with 8 nucleotides matching TRBD1. The J segment lost 10 bases and the V segment lost 4 bases, leaving 9 bases of the junction unmatched. This CDR3 region has 14 residues. The germline gives CDR1 LNHDA, CDR2 SQIVND (reference sequence).

V gene TRBV6-5 combines with J gene TRBJ2-5; TRBD1 might be the D (6 bases). Germline values: CDR1 MNHEY, CDR2 SVGAGI. The ends were cut back, 2 bases at V and 2 bases at J, with 9 bases in the middle. This CDR3 contains 14 residues. CDR3 amino acids: CASSYGQYQETQYF. CDR3 DNA: TGTGCCAGCAGTTACGGACAGTATCAAGAGACCCAGTACTTC.

This chain links TRBV5-6 with TRBJ1-1; D remains unclear. From germline, CDR1 is SGHDT and CDR2 YYEEEE. The V end lost 3 bases, the J end lost 5 bases, and 11 bases lay between the germline ends. The CDR3 runs 13 residues. The DNA of the CDR3 is TGTGCCAGCAGCTCGGCCCAGAGGACTGAAGCTTTCTTT. Encoded protein: CASSSAQRTEAFF.

This clonotype has at least ten counts. One junction end does not reproduce the germline sequence, and a read error may be involved. This chain joins TRBV29-1 and TRBJ1-1; no definite D call. This CDR3 is built from 10 residues. CDR1 and CDR2 (germline): SQVTM, ANQGSEA. CDR3: CGVRREEAFF. Here the CDR3 DNA reads TGCGGCGTACGGAGAGAAGAAGCTTTCTTT. Combining the CDR3 with reference TRBV29-1 and TRBJ1-1 gives the whole variable domain SAVISQKPSRDICQRGTSLTIQCQVDSQVTMMFWYRQQPGQSLTLIATANQGSEATYESGFVIDKFPISRPNLTFSTLTVSNMSPEDSSIYLCGVRREEAFFGQGTRLTVV.

This clonotype turned up a few times. The chain uses TRBV11-2 and TRBJ2-3; 8 bases align to TRBD2. Looked up from germline, CDR1 is SGHAT and CDR2 is FQNNGV. The CDR3 is 17 amino acids. Trimming removed 3 bases from V and 2 bases from J; junction bases left unmatched: 10. Written as DNA, the CDR3 is TGTGCCAGCAGCTTTCGCGGGAGGAGGGATAACACAGATACGCAGTATTTT. Translating gives CASSFRGRRDNTDTQYF.

This clonotype was seen at least ten times. V gene TRBV7-3 combines with J gene TRBJ2-7, with 7 bases aligning to TRBD1. This CDR3 is 14 amino acids long. Germline V lookup: CDR1 SGHTA, CDR2 FQGTGA. V lost 5 bases to trimming and J lost 6 bases; unmatched junction nucleotides: 10. The CDR3 region has the DNA TGTGCCAGCAGCCGGGACAGCCGCTGGGGCGAGCAGTACTTC. It yields the protein CASSRDSRWGEQYF.

The sample holds many counts of this clonotype. This chain uses TRBV2 with TRBJ1-3; D unresolved. CDR3 size: 12 residues. V was clipped by 1 base and J by 3 bases, with 1 base between them. Per germline, CDR1 SNHLY and CDR2 FYNNEI. Here the CDR3 reads CASSEGGNTIYF. The CDR3 nucleotides are TGTGCCAGCAGTGAAGGTGGAAACACCATATATTTT.

Only a few counts were recorded for this clonotype. The chain uses TRBV4-2 and TRBJ2-1; 8 positions match TRBD2. V lost 4 bases and J lost 6; bases outside the gene matches: 20. The germline V gene encodes CDR1 LGHNA and CDR2 YNFKEQ. The CDR3 runs 19 residues. The CDR3 DNA reads as TGTGCCAGCAGCCCCCTGACAGCGGGAGTAGTATGGTCTGGCAATGAGCAGTTCTTC. As protein: CASSPLTAGVVWSGNEQFF.

This chain links TRBV2 with TRBJ1-6, with a possible D match to TRBD1 (6 bases). V was clipped by 7 bases and J by 9 bases, with 10 bases between them. The CDR3 covers 12 residues. In germline, CDR1 is SNHLY, CDR2 FYNNEI. The CDR3 DNA reads TGTGCCAGCACCCGACAGGCTTCACCCCTCCACTTT. Its translation is CASTRQASPLHF.

This clonotype showed up just a few times. The J gene is TRBJ1-4, the V gene TRBV5-1; 8 bases line up with TRBD1. The V gene's germline CDR1 is SGHRS and CDR2 YFSETQ. Trimming removed 4 bases from V and 8 bases from J; junction bases left unmatched: 10. The CDR3 spans 15 residues. The CDR3, as DNA: TGCGCCAGCAGCCTACAGGGGGAGACGTGGGAAAAACTGTTTTTT. Translated, it gives CASSLQGETWEKLFF. The full variable domain, with the rest looked up from reference TRBV5-1 and TRBJ1-4, is KAGVTQTPRYLIKTRGQQVTLSCSPISGHRSVSWYQQTPGQGLQFLFEYFSETQRNKGNFPGRFSGRQFSNSRSEMNVSTLELGDSALYLCASSLQGETWEKLFFGSGTQLSVL.

This rearrangement joins TRBV2 to TRBJ2-5, with 9 bases lining up with TRBD2. The ends lost 2 bases at V and 8 bases at J; junction bases unmatched: 9. The germline V gene encodes CDR1 SNHLY and CDR2 FYNNEI. This CDR3 has 15 amino acids. The CDR3 loop reads CASSEFSGGPGTQYF. The CDR3 nucleotides read TGTGCCAGCAGTGAATTCAGCGGGGGGCCAGGAACCCAGTACTTC.

This clonotype was observed at least ten times. The genes are TRBV14 and TRBJ2-1; no firm D call. The CDR3 totals 15 residues. The germline CDR1 and CDR2 sequences are SGHDN and FVKESK. V was clipped by 4 bases and J by 6 bases, with 16 bases between them. CDR3 in DNA: TGTGCCAGCAGCCGCGCAACTATACGATTCAATGAGCAGTTCTTC. It codes for CASSRATIRFNEQFF.

The chain uses TRBV11-2 and TRBJ1-6, with 9 nucleotides matching TRBD1. The CDR3 has 16 residues. After removal of 5 bases from V and 8 bases from J, the junction contained 10 bases not matched to a gene. Germline lookup yields CDR1 SGHAT and CDR2 FQNNGV. The CDR3 DNA is TGTGCCAGCAGCCAACCCCCGGGACAGGGCTATTCACCCCTCCACTTT. As protein: CASSQPPGQGYSPLHF. The full variable domain, its missing parts supplied by reference TRBV11-2 and TRBJ1-6, is EAGVAQSPRYKIIEKRQSVAFWCNPISGHATLYWYQQILGQGPKLLIQFQNNGVVDDSQLPKDRFSAERLKGVDSTLKIQPAKLEDSAVYLCASSQPPGQGYSPLHFGNGTRLTVT.

Ten or more counts support this clonotype. The V gene is TRBV7-6, the J gene TRBJ2-2; no clear D. The CDR3 covers 14 residues. Germline V gene sequence: CDR1 SGHVS, CDR2 FNYEAQ. The V end lost 4 bases, the J end lost 3 bases, and 9 bases lay between the germline ends. CDR3 amino acids: CASSSTRDTGELFF. CDR3 in DNA: TGTGCCAGCAGCTCCACAAGGGACACCGGGGAGCTGTTTTTT.

J is TRBJ1-1 and V is TRBV2; tentative D call: TRBD1 (5 bases). V lost 5 bases, J lost 5 bases, and 15 bases lay in between. Germline assignment: CDR1 SNHLY and CDR2 FYNNEI. This CDR3 is built from 14 residues. CDR3 in amino acids: CASSKGTSGTEAFF. The CDR3 DNA follows: TGTGCCAGCAGTAAAGGGACCAGTGGGACTGAAGCTTTCTTT.

This clonotype occurred many times. The genes are TRBV20-1 and TRBJ1-6; TRBD1 matches at 7 bases. Germline V gene lookup returns CDR1 DFQATT and CDR2 SNEGSKA (reference sequence). After removal of 5 bases from V and 8 bases from J, the junction contained 12 bases not matched to a gene. This CDR3 spans 15 amino acids. The CDR3 nucleotides read TGCAGTGCTGGTCGGACAGGTTCGAACCATTCACCCCTCCACTTT. It translates to CSAGRTGSNHSPLHF.

This clonotype was found many times. CDR3 nucleotide sequence: TGTGCCAGTAGTAGATCTCGCGAGCAGTACTTC. Protein product: CASSRSREQYF. The chain is built from TRBV19 and TRBJ2-7; no clear D. The germline CDR1 and CDR2 sequences are LNHDA and SQIVND (reference sequence). The CDR3 sequence is 11 residues long. Deletions cut 4 bases from V and 6 bases from J, with 7 bases between.